The clone carrying this TCR beta chain was seen more than once but under ten times. This CDR3 is built from 13 residues. V shed 4 bases, J shed 7 bases, and the junction held 6 bases outside the gene matches. The germline gives CDR1 SGHTA, CDR2 FQGNSA. Memory CD4+ cells were defined as CD4+CD45RO+CD25-. Constant-region reverse primers amplified full-length variable regions, followed by semi-nested Nested Universal Primer A PCR. Each CDR3 protein gets one entry after TCRdb re-called the 5' RACE reads with MiXCR. Of 45,000 to 70,000 distinct CDR3 sequences in the sample, roughly 28% are singletons; the top ten hold 2.5% to 3.5%.

Sequencing input: tumor-infiltrating memory CD4+ T cells sorted from the breast tumor. As for subset: memory CD4+ T cells, CD4+CD45RO+CD25-. The V gene is TRBV7-2, the J gene TRBJ2-5, with 7 nucleotides matching TRBD1. The receptor comes from a female donor with breast cancer. The CDR3 sequence is CASSSDRVGTQYF. The CDR3 DNA reads TGTGCCAGCAGCTCCGACAGGGTAGGGACCCAGTACTTC. Looking up the rest from reference TRBV7-2 and TRBJ2-5 gives the full variable domain: GAGVSQSPSNKVTEKGKDVELRCDPISGHTALYWYRQSLGQGLEFLIYFQGNSAPDKSGLPSDRFSAERTGGSVSTLTIQRTQQEDSAVYLCASSSDRVGTQYFGPGTRLLVL.